The rows below give T cell receptor beta chains drawn from one sample of a study of T cells in Graves' hyperthyroidism and ophthalmopathy. TCRdb redid the calling of the multiplex PCR reads with MiXCR, one entry per CDR3 protein. The sample has about 550,000 distinct CDR3 sequences, less than 25% seen once. The specimen sequenced was blood. The receptors here all came from a man aged 18-30 years with Graves' hyperthyroidism. Each CDR3 is given with its conserved first and last residue. Fields, in order: D gene, V gene, J gene, clone size, CDR3 protein, CDR3 DNA. The D gene is left open where the match is weak. The size of a clone is reported for some rows only, either as once, few or many, or as a class for expanded clones.

-	TRBV12-3/TRBV12-4	TRBJ2-7	-	CASSRTGREQYF	TGTGCCAGCAGTAGAACAGGGCGCGAGCAGTACTTC
TRBD2	TRBV20-1	TRBJ2-7	many	CSASDRLAGDPLKQYF	TGCAGTGCTAGTGACCGACTAGCGGGGGACCCCCTCAAGCAGTACTTC
-	TRBV11-2	TRBJ1-1	many	CASSPSIEANTEAFF	TGTGCCAGCAGCCCTTCAATCGAAGCAAACACTGAAGCTTTCTTT
-	TRBV6-2/TRBV6-3	TRBJ2-2	few	CASSYSTGRVANTGELFF	TGTGCCAGCAGTTACTCGACTGGCAGGGTAGCGAACACCGGGGAGCTGTTTTTT
TRBD2	TRBV10-3	TRBJ2-6	many	CAISEVGGIGANVLTF	TGTGCCATCAGTGAGGTGGGGGGGATTGGGGCCAACGTCCTGACTTTC
TRBD2	TRBV29-1	TRBJ2-7	many	CSVELAGYRDEQYF	TGCAGCGTTGAGCTAGCGGGGTACCGGGACGAGCAGTACTTC
-	TRBV9	TRBJ1-2	few	CASSVETNYGYTF	TGTGCCAGCAGCGTAGAGACAAACTATGGCTACACCTTC
TRBD1	TRBV20-1	TRBJ1-1	many	CSAPLTATGALGAFF	TGCAGTGCTCCCTTGACCGCAACAGGGGCCCTCGGGGCTTTCTTT
TRBD1	TRBV12-3/TRBV12-4	TRBJ1-5	-	CASSTRTGRVQPQHF	TGTGCCAGCAGTACCCGGACAGGGAGGGTTCAGCCCCAGCATTTT
TRBD1	TRBV5-1	TRBJ2-5	many	CASRKGTEETQYF	TGCGCCAGCAGGAAAGGGACAGAAGAGACCCAGTACTTC
TRBD1	TRBV6-2/TRBV6-3	TRBJ1-1	many	CASSRAGQGWRTEAFF	TGTGCCAGCAGTCGGGCGGGACAGGGGTGGCGGACTGAAGCTTTCTTT
-	TRBV20-1	TRBJ2-5	many	CSALLTTEETQYF	TGCAGTGCTCTCCTTACGACAGAAGAGACCCAGTACTTC
-	TRBV29-1	TRBJ2-7	-	CSVEKSGQGEQYF	TGCAGCGTTGAGAAATCAGGGCAAGGCGAGCAGTACTTC
-	TRBV2	TRBJ2-5	many	CASSRFRETQYF	TGTGCCAGCAGTCGGTTCAGAGAGACCCAGTACTTC
-	TRBV5-8	TRBJ2-5	-	CASSLMVTRARETQYF	TGTGCCAGCAGCCTTATGGTGACTAGAGCCCGAGAGACCCAGTACTTC
-	TRBV6-5	TRBJ1-2	few	CASSYSEGQENYGYTF	TGTGCCAGCAGTTACTCGGAAGGGCAGGAGAACTATGGCTACACCTTC
TRBD2	TRBV6-2/TRBV6-3	TRBJ2-7	many	CASSYHGTSYEQYF	TGTGCCAGCAGTTACCATGGGACTAGCTACGAGCAGTACTTC
-	TRBV4-1	TRBJ2-7	-	CASSLNRGWEQYF	TGCGCCAGCAGCCTAAATAGGGGCTGGGAGCAGTACTTC
TRBD1	TRBV7-8	TRBJ1-1	-	CASSKVGTANTEAFF	TGTGCCAGCAGCAAGGTCGGGACAGCGAACACTGAAGCTTTCTTT
-	TRBV19	TRBJ2-6	many	CASSTLSSGANVLTF	TGTGCCAGTAGTACCCTCAGTTCTGGGGCCAACGTCCTGACTTTC
-	TRBV28	TRBJ2-6	few	CASSFRDRPSGANVLTF	TGTGCCAGCAGTTTCCGGGACCGCCCCTCTGGGGCCAACGTCCTGACTTTC
-	TRBV2	TRBJ2-3	-	CASSEKRQITDTQYF	TGTGCCAGCAGTGAAAAGAGACAAATCACAGATACGCAGTATTTT
-	TRBV27	TRBJ2-5	many	CASRKQTGETQYF	TGTGCCAGCAGGAAACAGACCGGGGAGACCCAGTACTTC
-	TRBV5-1	TRBJ2-2	many	CASSLGALGTGELFF	TGCGCCAGCAGCTTGGGAGCCCTGGGCACCGGGGAGCTGTTTTTT
-	TRBV3-1	TRBJ1-5	few	CASSQGVLGLANQPQHF	TGTGCCAGCAGCCAAGGGGTTCTTGGGCTAGCCAATCAGCCCCAGCATTTT
-	TRBV12-3/TRBV12-4	TRBJ2-5	-	CASSLSLGQKETQYF	TGTGCCAGCAGTTTATCCCTCGGACAGAAAGAGACCCAGTACTTC
TRBD1	TRBV5-1	TRBJ1-2	many	CASSLGPGQGVYGYTF	TGCGCCAGCAGCTTGGGACCGGGACAGGGGGTCTATGGCTACACCTTC
-	TRBV27	TRBJ1-2	many	CASSQGHRGFYGYTF	TGTGCCAGCAGCCAGGGACACCGGGGGTTTTATGGCTACACCTTC
-	TRBV20-1	TRBJ2-3	few	CSARASRTDTQYF	TGCAGTGCTAGAGCTAGCCGGACAGATACGCAGTATTTT
-	TRBV7-2	TRBJ2-2	-	CASSPSDTGELFF	TGTGCCAGCAGCCCTAGCGACACCGGGGAGCTGTTTTTT
TRBD2	TRBV6-1	TRBJ2-5	few	CASVAGETQYF	TGTGCCAGCGTAGCGGGCGAGACCCAGTACTTC
-	TRBV12-3/TRBV12-4	TRBJ1-5	many	CASSSDRDQPQHF	TGTGCCAGCAGTTCAGACCGGGATCAGCCCCAGCATTTT
TRBD1	TRBV12-3/TRBV12-4	TRBJ2-7	many	CASSSRDSFYEQYF	TGTGCCAGCAGTTCTCGGGACAGTTTCTACGAGCAGTACTTC
TRBD1	TRBV12-3/TRBV12-4	TRBJ2-7	many	CASRQDRIHRGRGYEQYF	TGTGCCAGCAGACAAGACCGAATTCACAGGGGGCGAGGGTACGAGCAGTACTTC
TRBD2	TRBV5-6	TRBJ2-7	many	CASSFGGFQYEQYF	TGTGCCAGCAGCTTCGGGGGGTTCCAGTATGAGCAGTACTTC
-	TRBV7-2	TRBJ1-2	few	CASSSPWTF	TGTGCCAGCAGCTCCCCCTGGACCTTC
-	TRBV7-9	TRBJ2-7	-	CASSFIGVYEQYF	TGTGCCAGCAGCTTTATAGGCGTCTACGAGCAGTACTTC